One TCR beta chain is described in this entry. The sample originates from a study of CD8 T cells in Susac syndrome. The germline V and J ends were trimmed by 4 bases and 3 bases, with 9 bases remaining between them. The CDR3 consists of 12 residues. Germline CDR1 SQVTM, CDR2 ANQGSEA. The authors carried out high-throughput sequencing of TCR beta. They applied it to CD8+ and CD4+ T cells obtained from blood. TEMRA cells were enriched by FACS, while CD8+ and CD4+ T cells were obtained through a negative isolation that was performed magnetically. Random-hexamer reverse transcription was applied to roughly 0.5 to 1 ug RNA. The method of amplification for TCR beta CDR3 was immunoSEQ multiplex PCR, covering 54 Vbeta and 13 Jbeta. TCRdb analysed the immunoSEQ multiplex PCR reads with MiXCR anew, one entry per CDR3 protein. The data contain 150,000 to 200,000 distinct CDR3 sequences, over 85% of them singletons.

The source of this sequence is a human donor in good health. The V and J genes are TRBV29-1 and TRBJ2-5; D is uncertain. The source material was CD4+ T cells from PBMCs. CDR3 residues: CSVGDIKETQYF. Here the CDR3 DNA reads TGCAGCGTTGGAGACATAAAAGAGACCCAGTACTTC.